The 4 T cell receptor beta chains below all came from one sample that was sequenced in a study of T-cell reconstitution after alpha-beta-depleted transplantation in children. Preparing the TCRbeta library involved the use of unique molecular identifiers. TCRdb re-analysed the PCR reads in MiXCR, keeping a single row per CDR3 protein. This sample has 700,000 to 850,000 distinct CDR3 sequences; about 16% occur once, and the top ten carry 5%. Here the sequenced sample was PBMCs, mostly from graft donor cells, taken 360 days after TCRalphabeta/CD19-depleted stem cell transplant. The receptors derive from a male patient between 10 and 17 years old who had a stem cell transplant for acute lymphoblastic leukemia, so the T cells may come from the graft donor.

This clonotype appeared many times. This chain connects TRBV5-1 to TRBJ1-1; 9 nucleotides align to TRBD1. CDR1 and CDR2 from the germline V gene are SGHRS and YFSETQ. Trimming at V came to 0 bases and at J to 5 bases, leaving 5 bases not matched to a gene. This CDR3 has 15 residues. The CDR3 sequence is CASSLGDREGTEAFF. The DNA for the CDR3 is TGCGCCAGCAGCTTGGGGGACAGGGAGGGGACTGAAGCTTTCTTT.

This clonotype was detected only a few times. The chain is built from TRBV5-1 and TRBJ1-5, with D maybe TRBD1 (5 bases). The CDR3 is made up of 15 amino acids. Trimming left V 4 bases short and J 6 bases short, with 17 bases between. CDR1 is SGHRS, CDR2 YFSETQ, per germline. In nucleotides, the CDR3 is TGCGCCAGCAGCCCGGGAACCAGGGTCGGTCAGCCCCAGCATTTT. Translation: CASSPGTRVGQPQHF.

This clonotype turned up a few times. This chain links TRBV5-1 with TRBJ2-1; 7 bases line up with TRBD2. The CDR3 loop spans 16 amino acids. CDR1 SGHRS and CDR2 YFSETQ come from the germline V gene. Trimming removed 4 bases from V and 4 bases from J; junction bases left unmatched: 11. The CDR3 region has the DNA TGCGCCAGCAGCCCACCTGGGGCCGGGAGGTACAATGAGCAGTTCTTC. This gives the protein CASSPPGAGRYNEQFF.

V gene TRBV5-1 combines with J gene TRBJ2-3, with D possibly TRBD1 on 5 matching bases. Germline CDR1 SGHRS, CDR2 YFSETQ. V lost 4 bases and J 4 bases, leaving 13 bases between the germline ends. CDR3 length: 14 amino acids. The DNA for the CDR3 is TGCGCCAGCAGCCAGCCGGTGGGGCCAGATACGCAGTATTTT. Amino acid sequence: CASSQPVGPDTQYF.